Shown below are 30 T cell receptor beta chains from a single sample sequenced in a study of blood T cell repertoires in COVID-19. Clones were read by immunoSEQ multiplex PCR, and TCRdb kept only the in-frame ones, dropping some. The sample gives 150,000 or so clones, roughly 87% of which show up once; about 7% is in the top ten. Sequencing was done on a sample of PBMCs or T cells enriched from blood (not recorded which). The receptors were sampled from a woman in her fifties or sixties who had recovered from COVID-19.

The gene calls are TRBV7-2 and TRBJ1-1; 8 nucleotides line up with TRBD1. The CDR3 consists of 14 residues. With V trimmed by 4 bases and J by 6 bases, 7 bases remained unmatched. Germline CDR1 is SGHTA and CDR2 is FQGNSA. The CDR3 nucleotides read TGTGCCAGCAGCTACCGAAGGGACAGGTCTGAAGCTTTCTTT. It translates to CASSYRRDRSEAFF.

V is TRBV3-1 (or the pseudogene TRBV3-2) and J is TRBJ2-2, with D perhaps matching TRBD2 (6 bases). Trimming took 6 bases from V and 5 from J, leaving 13 bases between them. The CDR3 runs to 14 residues. Germline CDR1 is LGHDT and CDR2 is YNNKEL (reference sequence). The CDR3 sequence: CASSREWGTGELFF. The CDR3 region has the DNA TGTGCCAGCAGTCGGGAGTGGGGGACCGGGGAGCTGTTTTTT.

The J gene is TRBJ2-7, the V gene TRBV6-5, with 8 bases aligning to TRBD1. Per germline, CDR1 MNHEY and CDR2 SVGAGI. With V trimmed by 7 bases and J by 4 bases, 12 bases remained unmatched. This CDR3 has 15 residues. The CDR3 region is CASTQKGRGRYEQYF. CDR3 coding DNA: TGTGCCAGCACCCAGAAAGGCAGGGGGCGGTACGAGCAGTACTTC.

The chain couples TRBV5-6 to TRBJ2-7; the match to TRBD1 covers 8 bases. From germline, CDR1 is SGHDT and CDR2 YYEEEE. With V trimmed by 4 bases and J by 8 bases, 5 bases remained unmatched. This CDR3 has 12 residues. The CDR3 DNA sequence: TGTGCCAGCAGCCAACGGACAGGGAAGCAGTACTTC. Its translation: CASSQRTGKQYF.

The V and J genes are TRBV5-1 and TRBJ1-5; TRBD1 agrees at 11 bases. The CDR3 has 15 residues. Losses at the gene ends were 0 bases for V and 6 bases for J; bases not matched to a gene: 2. In germline, CDR1 is SGHRS, CDR2 YFSETQ. The chain's CDR3 is CASSLGDRGSQPQHF. The CDR3 nucleotides are TGCGCCAGCAGCTTGGGGGACAGGGGGTCTCAGCCCCAGCATTTT.

The rearrangement links TRBV10-3 to TRBJ2-2, with D perhaps matching TRBD1 (6 bases). CDR3 size: 13 residues. Per the germline V gene, CDR1 is ENHRY and CDR2 is SYGVKD. The V gene lost 6 bases and the J gene lost 7 bases, with 12 bases spanning the gap. CDR3 DNA sequence: TGTGCCATCAGGCACAGGGTAGACGGGGAGCTGTTTTTT. As protein: CAIRHRVDGELFF.

This chain links TRBV2 with TRBJ1-5; 10 bases map to TRBD1. Germline V gives CDR1 SNHLY, CDR2 FYNNEI. There are 14 residues in the CDR3. V was pared by 6 bases and J by 5 bases, with 4 bases of the junction left unmatched. CDR3 bases: TGTGCCAGCAGGACGACAGGGGGCTATCAGCCCCAGCATTTT. Its protein is CASRTTGGYQPQHF. Full variable domain (missing parts from reference TRBV2 and TRBJ1-5): EPEVTQTPSHQVTQMGQEVILRCVPISNHLYFYWYRQILGQKVEFLVSFYNNEISEKSEIFDDQFSVERPDGSNFTLKIRSTKLEDSAMYFCASRTTGGYQPQHFGDGTRLSIL.

The rearrangement uses TRBV10-3 and TRBJ2-7, with 9 bases that match TRBD2. CDR1 is ENHRY and CDR2 is SYGVKD in the germline V gene. CDR3 length: 15 amino acids. The V segment lost 3 bases and the J segment 4 bases; nucleotides outside the gene matches: 7. DNA for the CDR3: TGTGCCATCAGTGATTTAGCGGGAGCGGTTTACGAGCAGTACTTC. It specifies CAISDLAGAVYEQYF.

The V and J genes are TRBV4-1 and TRBJ1-5; D possibly corresponds to TRBD1 (5 bases). The CDR3 is made up of 14 amino acids. CDR1 and CDR2 (germline): MGHRA, YSYEKL. V was pared by 1 base and J by 11 bases, with 15 bases between. CDR3 in amino acids: CASSQAGAVGAQHF. CDR3 in DNA: TGCGCCAGCAGCCAAGCTGGGGCAGTTGGGGCCCAGCATTTT.

The V and J genes are TRBV6-2 or TRBV6-3 and TRBJ1-2; possibly TRBD1 for D (6 bases). From germline, CDR1 is MNHEY and CDR2 SVGEGT. The CDR3 has 15 amino acids. V was pared by 6 bases and J by 5 bases, with 19 bases between. The chain's CDR3 is CASSPTRGSQYGYTF. The CDR3 DNA sequence: TGTGCCAGCAGCCCTACCAGGGGCAGTCAATATGGCTACACCTTC.

V gene TRBV4-1 combines with J gene TRBJ1-1; D call uncertain. V lost 1 base to trimming and J lost 5 bases, with 14 bases between them. Germline CDR1 is MGHRA and CDR2 is YSYEKL. This CDR3 is built from 15 residues. The CDR3 sequence: CASSQVGGGRTEAFF. The CDR3 coding sequence is TGCGCCAGCAGCCAAGTTGGAGGAGGTAGGACTGAAGCTTTCTTT.

The V and J genes are TRBV4-1 and TRBJ1-3, with D tentatively TRBD1 (5 bases). The germline V gene has CDR1 MGHRA and CDR2 YSYEKL. Between the trimmed V and J ends, which lost 4 bases and 6 bases, there was a span of 22 bases. The CDR3 extends over 17 amino acids. The CDR3 DNA reads TGCGCCAGCAGCCGATCACCCGGTGGGCAGGGTGAAAACACCATATATTTT. Translated: CASSRSPGGQGENTIYF.

The chain recombines TRBV7-9 with TRBJ2-2, with 7 bases that match TRBD1. V dropped 5 bases and J dropped 2; count of bases not matched to a gene: 5. Germline loops: CDR1 SEHNR, CDR2 FQNEAQ (reference sequence). The CDR3 spans 15 residues. In DNA form, the CDR3 reads TGTGCCAGCAGCCCCAGGACAGGAAACACCGGGGAGCTGTTTTTT. As protein: CASSPRTGNTGELFF.

This clone was recorded once. The rearrangement uses TRBV6-5 and TRBJ1-1; 8 bases agree with TRBD1. With 2 bases clipped from V and 4 bases from J, the junction kept 3 bases outside the gene matches. The CDR3 runs 14 residues. Looked up from germline, CDR1 is MNHEY and CDR2 is SVGAGI. The CDR3 protein is CASSYGQGGTEAFF. The CDR3 DNA follows: TGTGCCAGCAGTTACGGACAGGGAGGCACTGAAGCTTTCTTT.

V is TRBV30 and J is TRBJ2-7; 7 bases are a match to TRBD1. The CDR3 length is 11 residues. V trimming: 1 base; J trimming: 7 bases; junction bases outside the gene matches: 1. In germline, CDR1 is GTSNPN, CDR2 SVGIG (reference sequence). The CDR3: CAWSGRGEQYF. CDR3 nucleotides: TGTGCCTGGAGTGGCAGGGGGGAGCAGTACTTC.

The chain joins TRBV5-8 to TRBJ1-6; no clear D. Trimming removed 0 bases from V and 7 bases from J, with 17 bases in between. Germline lookup yields CDR1 SGHTS and CDR2 YDEGEE. This CDR3 spans 17 amino acids. The CDR3 loop is CASSLVQAPSWNSPLHF. The CDR3 region has the DNA TGTGCCAGCAGCTTGGTTCAGGCCCCGTCATGGAATTCACCCCTCCACTTT.

This chain connects TRBV29-1 to TRBJ2-2, with 7 bases fitting TRBD1. The CDR3 has 14 amino acids. V lost 7 bases to trimming and J lost 0 bases; unmatched junction nucleotides: 5. From germline, CDR1 is SQVTM and CDR2 ANQGSEA. CDR3 DNA: TGCAGCGGACGACAGGGCGCGAACACCGGGGAGCTGTTTTTT. Protein: CSGRQGANTGELFF.

V and J are TRBV5-5 and TRBJ1-3; unclear D gene. Trimming took 1 base from V and 0 from J, leaving 8 bases between them. CDR3 length equals 15 residues. The germline CDR1 and CDR2 sequences are SGHKS and YYEKEE (reference sequence). The CDR3 DNA sequence: TGTGCCAGCAGCTTGAGACTACCCTCTGGAAACACCATATATTTT. The encoded protein is CASSLRLPSGNTIYF. Complete variable domain (other parts from reference TRBV5-5 and TRBJ1-3): DAGVTQSPTHLIKTRGQQVTLRCSPISGHKSVSWYQQVLGQGPQFIFQYYEKEERGRGNFPDRFSARQFPNYSSELNVNALLLGDSALYLCASSLRLPSGNTIYFGEGSWLTVV.

The chain carries TRBV11-3 and TRBJ1-1; tentative D call: TRBD1 (6 bases). CDR1 SGHNT and CDR2 YENEEA come from the germline V gene. V was shortened by 3 bases and J by 6 bases, with 11 bases between the two germline ends. The CDR3 sequence is 13 residues long. This CDR3 is CASSFTGLAEAFF. CDR3 nucleotides: TGTGCCAGCAGCTTTACAGGGTTGGCTGAAGCTTTCTTT.

The rearrangement uses TRBV28 and TRBJ2-1; weak D call: TRBD2 (5 bases). The CDR3 has 16 amino acids. Germline loops: CDR1 MDHEN, CDR2 SYDVKM. V dropped 5 bases and J dropped 2 bases, with 16 bases sitting between them. The CDR3 DNA reads TGTGCCAGCAGTCGAGGAGGAGGAATAACCTACAATGAGCAGTTCTTC. Amino acid sequence: CASSRGGGITYNEQFF.

The chain couples TRBV19 to TRBJ1-3; tentative D call: TRBD1 (5 bases). The CDR3 is made up of 15 amino acids. The V gene lost 7 bases and the J gene lost 0 bases, with 13 bases spanning the gap. Per the germline V gene, CDR1 is LNHDA and CDR2 is SQIVND (reference sequence). CDR3 DNA: TGTGCCAGTATCAGGGACGGGAGCTCTGGAAACACCATATATTTT. This codes for CASIRDGSSGNTIYF.

A note on this clone: In the same sample, other DNA sequences code for this CDR3. The chain uses TRBV12-3 or TRBV12-4 and TRBJ2-7, with TRBD1 identical over 7 bases. V lost 5 bases to trimming and J lost 3 bases; unmatched junction nucleotides: 4. This CDR3 is 13 amino acids long. CDR3 sequence: CASSLGTVYEQYF. In DNA form, the CDR3 reads TGTGCCAGCAGTCTGGGGACAGTCTACGAGCAGTACTTC.

CDR3 sequence: CASSIQYLDYEQYF. Written as DNA, the CDR3 is TGTGCCAGTAGTATCCAGTACCTCGACTACGAGCAGTACTTC. The chain employs TRBV19 and TRBJ2-7; D ambiguous. CDR1 and CDR2 from the germline V gene are LNHDA and SQIVND (reference sequence). The CDR3 is 14 amino acids. Trimming left V 3 bases short and J 3 bases short, with 12 bases between.

This sequence joins TRBV30 and TRBJ2-1; tentative D call: TRBD1 (7 bases). This CDR3 spans 14 amino acids. The germline V and J ends were trimmed by 4 bases and 3 bases, with 13 bases remaining between them. Germline CDR1 and CDR2: GTSNPN and SVGIG (reference sequence). The CDR3 protein is CAWTVQGGYNEQFF. The CDR3 DNA is TGTGCCTGGACCGTGCAGGGGGGCTACAATGAGCAGTTCTTC.

V gene TRBV4-3 combines with J gene TRBJ1-6; 7 bases match TRBD1. The CDR3 totals 13 residues. Germline CDR1 LGHNA, CDR2 YSLEER. The V and J ends lost 9 bases and 7 bases, in that order; junction bases with no gene match: 6. CDR3 residues: CASARDRNSPLHF. The CDR3 DNA sequence: TGCGCCAGTGCCCGGGACAGAAATTCACCCCTCCACTTT.

The chain couples TRBV19 to TRBJ2-1; 9 bases line up with TRBD1. Germline assignment: CDR1 LNHDA and CDR2 SQIVND (reference sequence). J gave up 10 bases and V 4 bases, and 14 bases lay outside the gene matches. This CDR3 has 16 residues. The CDR3 DNA is TGTGCCAGTAGTACGATAACAGGGGGCAAAGAAGGGGAGCAGTTCTTC. It encodes CASSTITGGKEGEQFF.

V and J are TRBV7-2 and TRBJ1-5; 7 bases are a match to TRBD1. The CDR3 sequence is 15 residues long. V shed 6 bases and J 7 bases; nucleotides not matched to a gene: 12. CDR1 SGHTA and CDR2 FQGNSA come from the germline V gene. This chain's CDR3 is CASRRAAGGGQPQHF. The CDR3 nucleotides read TGTGCCAGCAGGAGAGCGGCAGGGGGTGGCCAGCCCCAGCATTTT.

The rearrangement joins TRBV7-2 to TRBJ1-1, with a possible D match to TRBD1 (6 bases). Germline V CDR1 and CDR2: SGHTA, FQGNSA. The CDR3 extends over 15 amino acids. V was pared by 1 base and J by 1 base, with 10 bases between. The chain's CDR3 is CASSLVGGTNTEAFF. DNA of the CDR3: TGTGCCAGCAGCTTAGTAGGGGGTACGAACACTGAAGCTTTCTTT.

The rearrangement uses TRBV2 and TRBJ1-1; 8 bases map to TRBD1. The V segment lost 6 bases and the J segment 2 bases; nucleotides outside the gene matches: 2. The germline gives CDR1 SNHLY, CDR2 FYNNEI. The CDR3 extends over 13 amino acids. The CDR3 sequence: CASRGQANTEAFF. CDR3 bases: TGTGCCAGCAGGGGACAGGCCAACACTGAAGCTTTCTTT.

This rearrangement joins TRBV29-1 to TRBJ1-2; TRBD1 agrees at 12 bases. Germline-derived CDR1 and CDR2 are SQVTM and ANQGSEA. V lost 3 bases and J lost 8; bases outside the gene matches: 7. The CDR3 contains 14 residues. The CDR3 here is CSVDRGQGAEGYTF. In DNA, the CDR3 is TGCAGCGTTGATAGGGGACAGGGGGCAGAAGGCTACACCTTC.